The entry below gives a single TCR beta chain sequence along with its context. Its specific antigen is unknown. Base qualities are not provided; no much larger clone lies one nucleotide away. These data belong to a study of technical replicates of blood from a handful of donors (dated by TCRdb to the late 2010s). Libraries were built with the immunoSEQ multiplex PCR assay. Sourced from immuneACCESS, this table was stored by TCRdb with only in-frame sequences that have V and J called. A share of the clones is absent; for the studies checked, an unresolved V gene accounts for under half, and the remainder has no known explanation. Across this sample there are about 70,000 clones, with around 97% seen only once. The top ten hold approximately 0.2% of the sample. Ends trimmed: V by 2 bases, J by 9 bases; bases unmatched to a gene: 15. Reading the germline V gene gives CDR1 SGHTA and CDR2 FQGNSA. From the cysteine up to the phenylalanine, the CDR3 has a length of 17 residues. The CDR3 DNA has 51 bases and is translated from base 1.

This TCR was sampled from a human donor in good health. Recombination linked TRBV7-2 to TRBJ2-5, and 10 junctional nucleotides match TRBD2. Specimen: T cells isolated from PBMCs. The CDR3 reads CASSLSSSGGAKRPQYF. The base sequence is TGTGCCAGCAGCTTAAGTTCTAGCGGGGGAGCAAAGAGACCCCAGTACTTC. The CDR3 plus the reference TRBV7-2 and TRBJ2-5 genes for the other parts give the full variable domain: GAGVSQSPSNKVTEKGKDVELRCDPISGHTALYWYRQSLGQGLEFLIYFQGNSAPDKSGLPSDRFSAERTGGSVSTLTIQRTQQEDSAVYLCASSLSSSGGAKRPQYFGPGTRLLVL.